Described below is a single T cell receptor (beta chain) sequence and its context. The sample comes from a study of T cell changes during pregnancy in multiple sclerosis. This CDR3 spans 16 amino acids. Germline lookup yields CDR1 SGHDT and CDR2 YYEEEE. Between the trimmed V and J ends, which lost 2 bases and 3 bases, there was a span of 15 bases. Using immunoSEQ multiplex PCR, the repertoire was profiled, and TCRdb retains in-frame clones only, with some absent. Of approximately 90,000 clones detected, 90% to 95% appear once; the ten largest clones hold approximately 0.84%. The clonotype originates from a female donor with multiple sclerosis, enrolled in a pregnancy study. The chain couples TRBV5-6 to TRBJ1-3; TRBD1 is a possible D gene (5 bases). Sequencing was performed on peripheral blood, taken in the third trimester of pregnancy. This CDR3 is CASSFGGRAFGNTIYF. CDR3 sequence (DNA): TGTGCCAGCAGCTTCGGGGGACGCGCCTTTGGAAACACCATATATTTT.